This T cell receptor (beta chain) came from a study of blood T cells in healthy people across ages (dated by TCRdb to about 2015). Study-wide context: Template switching captured roughly one uniquely barcoded TCR beta cDNA molecule per two T cells in model experiments. Four age groups were formed from the donors: young (average 16 years), middle-aged (around 41), aged (62) and long-lived (82). The study measured age-related changes in TCR beta repertoire diversity using deep sequencing normalized with unique cDNA molecular identifiers. To avoid experimental bias, donors of different ages were distributed randomly across sequencing lanes. Two additional independent replicas of 1 million unique cDNA reads from the same blood draw were analyzed for two donors (one aged 18 to 29 and one aged 80 or older). The full study reports these points: The percentage of naive T cells measured by flow cytometry correlated strongly with observed TCR beta diversity. Because profiling used bulk unsorted PBMCs, naive and antigen-experienced compartments could not be compared conclusively. As age increased, observed TCR beta diversity per million T cells dropped in a roughly linear way, and a significant reduction was already evident by age about 36. Because the CMV infection status of the donors was unknown, age-related changes in expanded clonotypes may potentially have been confounded. Estimates of total diversity based on one million sequenced T cells were considered lower bounds and underestimates. The long-lived group showed more naive CD4+ T cells, fewer expanded clones and increased TCR diversity than the aged group, suggesting age selection.

About this clonotype itself: Which antigen it targets is not known. There are no base qualities to consult, and no much larger clone falls within one base.

Library generation was performed with 5' RACE. For sequencing, an Illumina HiSeq 2500 was employed. A second roughly 6 to 12 cycle PCR used a sample-barcoded 5' primer and a J-beta primer mix. A template-switch 5' adaptor carrying 12 random nucleotides introduced a unique molecular identifier onto each TCR beta cDNA molecule. At least 2.5 million CDR3-containing paired-end reads were obtained from each sample. First-strand cDNA was synthesized from all RNA with the Mint cDNA synthesis kit, primed by a TRBC-specific oligonucleotide. After uracil-DNA glycosylase treatment, a first 18-cycle PCR used universal primers M1SS and BC2_uni_R on all cDNA. The study's processing was this. For normalization, 1 million high-quality reads were randomly selected from each sample, with every read carrying a distinct molecular identifier. Instead of being binned into consensus sequences, reads that shared molecular identifiers were thrown out. CDR3 identification, clonotype clustering and error correction used MiTCR with a Q25 quality threshold and the strictest error-elimination algorithm. A nonparametric unseen species model using Euler transformation provided a lower-bound estimate of total TCR beta diversity. TCRdb's own reprocessing of the public reads used fastp at Q25 and MiXCR and kept productive beta chains. Entries are consolidated by CDR3 protein sequence, retaining the most common genes and DNA. The V and J calls were determined by TCRdb, not by the authors. Recorded for this sample are some 1.1 million distinct CDR3 sequences; 30% to 40% of them occurred a single time. The top ten constitute about an eighth of the sample.

Germline trimming amounts to 5 bases on V and 5 bases on J, with 9 as the count of junction bases outside the gene matches. Including the terminal cysteine and phenylalanine, the CDR3 comprises 15 residues. Only the CDR3 DNA stays, 45 bases, in frame from base 1. CDR1 and CDR2 were assigned from the germline V gene as SGHNT and YENEEA. Donors were 35 to 40 systemically healthy Caucasian individuals from Russia aged roughly 6 to 90 years. Around 10 milliliters of peripheral blood were collected from each donor into EDTA-treated Vacutainer tubes. Ficoll-Paque density-gradient centrifugation was used to isolate PBMCs, with at least 6 million obtained per sample. Total RNA was extracted from PBMCs with Trizol reagent, with at least 5 micrograms obtained per sample. The percentages of naive CD45RAhigh/CD27high T cells were determined by flow cytometry on a PBMC aliquot from every donor.

Recombination connected TRBV11-3 to TRBJ1-1, with TRBD1 identical over 9 junction bases. The TCR was taken from a man between 18 and 35 years old in good health. The sequenced sample consisted of blood. Read as DNA, the sequence is TGTGCCAGCAGCCAAGCCGGGACAGGGCGAACTGAAGCTTTCTTT. It encodes CASSQAGTGRTEAFF.